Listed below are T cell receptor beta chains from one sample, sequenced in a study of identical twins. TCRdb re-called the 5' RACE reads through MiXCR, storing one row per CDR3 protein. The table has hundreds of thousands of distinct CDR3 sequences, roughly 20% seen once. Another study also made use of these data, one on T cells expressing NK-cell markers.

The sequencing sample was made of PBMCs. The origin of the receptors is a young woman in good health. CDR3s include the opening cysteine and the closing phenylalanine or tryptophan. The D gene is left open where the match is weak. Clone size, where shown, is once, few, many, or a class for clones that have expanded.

CDR3 protein: CSAGGQSTHGYTF
CDR3 DNA: TGCAGTGCGGGCGGACAGTCTACCCATGGCTACACCTTC
D gene: NA
clone size: many
V gene: TRBV20-1
J gene: TRBJ1-2

CDR3 protein: CASSYAEGANQPQHF
CDR3 DNA: TGTGCCAGCAGCTACGCAGAGGGCGCCAATCAGCCCCAGCATTTT
D gene: NA
clone size: few
V gene: TRBV5-5
J gene: TRBJ1-5

CDR3 protein: CASSERGTYNEQFF
CDR3 DNA: TGTGCCAGCAGTGAAAGGGGCACGTACAATGAGCAGTTCTTC
D gene: NA
clone size: NA
V gene: TRBV2
J gene: TRBJ2-1

CDR3 protein: CASSLGGTGVSYEQYF
CDR3 DNA: TGCGCCAGCAGCTTGGGCGGGACAGGGGTCTCCTACGAGCAGTACTTC
D gene: TRBD1
clone size: NA
V gene: TRBV5-1
J gene: TRBJ2-7

CDR3 protein: CASSLRKLFF
CDR3 DNA: TGTGCCAGCAGTTTGAGAAAACTGTTTTTT
D gene: NA
clone size: NA
V gene: TRBV12-3/TRBV12-4
J gene: TRBJ1-4

CDR3 protein: CASVLGSDTQYF
CDR3 DNA: TGTGCCAGCGTCTTGGGTTCAGATACGCAGTATTTT
D gene: NA
clone size: NA
V gene: TRBV6-1
J gene: TRBJ2-3

CDR3 protein: CASSLVGVWNTEAFF
CDR3 DNA: TGTGCCAGCAGCTTAGTGGGGGTATGGAACACTGAAGCTTTCTTT
D gene: NA
clone size: few
V gene: TRBV7-9
J gene: TRBJ1-1

CDR3 protein: CASSCPSGGATDTQYF
CDR3 DNA: TGTGCCAGCAGTTGTCCTAGCGGGGGGGCCACAGATACGCAGTATTTT
D gene: TRBD2
clone size: NA
V gene: TRBV12-3/TRBV12-4
J gene: TRBJ2-3

CDR3 protein: CSAGGQDPYEQYF
CDR3 DNA: TGCAGTGCTGGGGGACAGGACCCCTACGAGCAGTACTTC
D gene: TRBD1
clone size: few
V gene: TRBV20-1
J gene: TRBJ2-7

CDR3 protein: CASSESGGAVEQFF
CDR3 DNA: TGCGCCAGCAGCGAAAGCGGGGGGGCCGTTGAGCAGTTCTTC
D gene: TRBD2
clone size: few
V gene: TRBV5-1
J gene: TRBJ2-1

CDR3 protein: CASSLAHRQDTQYF
CDR3 DNA: TGTGCCAGCAGTTTAGCGCACCGACAGGATACGCAGTATTTT
D gene: NA
clone size: few
V gene: TRBV12-3/TRBV12-4
J gene: TRBJ2-3

CDR3 protein: CASSFAVAIGNEQFF
CDR3 DNA: TGCGCCAGCAGCTTTGCAGTAGCTATCGGGAATGAGCAGTTCTTC
D gene: NA
clone size: few
V gene: TRBV5-1
J gene: TRBJ2-1

CDR3 protein: CASRLYNEQFF
CDR3 DNA: TGCGCCAGCAGACTTTACAATGAGCAGTTCTTC
D gene: NA
clone size: many
V gene: TRBV3-1
J gene: TRBJ2-1

CDR3 protein: CSARVQLAASTDTQYF
CDR3 DNA: TGCAGTGCTAGAGTTCAACTAGCGGCTAGCACAGATACGCAGTATTTT
D gene: TRBD2
clone size: NA
V gene: TRBV20-1
J gene: TRBJ2-3

CDR3 protein: CSVHRGRDEQYF
CDR3 DNA: TGCAGCGTGCACAGGGGGCGAGACGAGCAGTACTTC
D gene: TRBD1
clone size: NA
V gene: TRBV29-1
J gene: TRBJ2-7

CDR3 protein: CASSSGLASNEQFF
CDR3 DNA: TGCGCCAGCAGCTCGGGACTAGCTAGCAATGAGCAGTTCTTC
D gene: TRBD2
clone size: NA
V gene: TRBV5-1
J gene: TRBJ2-1

CDR3 protein: CASSPQGTTGELFF
CDR3 DNA: TGTGCCAGCTCACCTCAGGGAACCACCGGGGAGCTGTTTTTT
D gene: NA
clone size: few
V gene: TRBV18
J gene: TRBJ2-2

CDR3 protein: CASSQDREPMNTEAFF
CDR3 DNA: TGCGCCAGCAGCCAAGATCGGGAACCAATGAACACTGAAGCTTTCTTT
D gene: NA
clone size: few
V gene: TRBV4-1
J gene: TRBJ1-1

CDR3 protein: CASSGFTATNEKLFF
CDR3 DNA: TGTGCCAGCAGCGGGTTCACTGCAACTAATGAAAAACTGTTTTTT
D gene: NA
clone size: NA
V gene: TRBV12-3/TRBV12-4
J gene: TRBJ1-4

CDR3 protein: CASSLDPTNEQFF
CDR3 DNA: TGTGCCAGCAGTTTGGACCCAACCAATGAGCAGTTCTTC
D gene: NA
clone size: NA
V gene: TRBV12-3/TRBV12-4
J gene: TRBJ2-1

CDR3 protein: CSAIPSGRYTDTQYF
CDR3 DNA: TGCAGTGCCATTCCTAGCGGGAGGTACACAGATACGCAGTATTTT
D gene: TRBD2
clone size: NA
V gene: TRBV20-1
J gene: TRBJ2-3

CDR3 protein: CASSYGRWGTEAFF
CDR3 DNA: TGTGCCAGCAGTTATGGAAGGTGGGGCACTGAAGCTTTCTTT
D gene: NA
clone size: NA
V gene: TRBV6-2/TRBV6-3
J gene: TRBJ1-1

CDR3 protein: CASSLIVANTGELFF
CDR3 DNA: TGTGCCAGCAGCTTAATCGTAGCGAACACCGGGGAGCTGTTTTTT
D gene: NA
clone size: few
V gene: TRBV7-8
J gene: TRBJ2-2

CDR3 protein: CSVEELSETQYF
CDR3 DNA: TGCAGCGTTGAAGAACTTTCTGAGACCCAGTACTTC
D gene: NA
clone size: NA
V gene: TRBV29-1
J gene: TRBJ2-5

CDR3 protein: CAISESFGDTQYF
CDR3 DNA: TGTGCCATCAGTGAGTCGTTCGGTGATACGCAGTATTTT
D gene: NA
clone size: NA
V gene: TRBV10-3
J gene: TRBJ2-3

CDR3 protein: CAISESNRSYEQYF
CDR3 DNA: TGTGCCATCAGTGAGTCTAACAGGTCCTACGAGCAGTACTTC
D gene: NA
clone size: few
V gene: TRBV10-3
J gene: TRBJ2-7

CDR3 protein: CASTPGGGHLGEQYF
CDR3 DNA: TGTGCCAGCACCCCAGGTGGGGGGCATCTGGGTGAGCAGTACTTC
D gene: NA
clone size: few
V gene: TRBV2
J gene: TRBJ2-7

CDR3 protein: CASSFYGDSSTDTQYF
CDR3 DNA: TGTGCCAGCAGCTTCTACGGGGACAGTTCAACAGATACGCAGTATTTT
D gene: TRBD1
clone size: NA
V gene: TRBV7-2
J gene: TRBJ2-3